The entry below describes one T cell receptor (beta chain). These data originate in a study of CD8 T cells in Susac syndrome. The diagnostic criteria were recently defined, and patients with Susac syndrome met them for definite or probable disease. V lost 0 bases to trimming and J lost 7 bases, with 7 bases between them. The CDR3 has 13 residues. The germline CDR1 and CDR2 sequences are SGHDN and FVKESK. An amount of RNA that ranged from roughly 0.5 to 1 ug was reverse transcribed with random hexamers. Coverage of TCR beta CDR3 amplification by immunoSEQ multiplex PCR extended to 54 Vbeta and 13 Jbeta. TCRdb re-called the immunoSEQ multiplex PCR reads with MiXCR, one entry per CDR3 protein. The sample holds approximately 190,000 distinct CDR3 sequences, about 94% seen once.

This receptor was taken from a human donor with Susac syndrome. The chain is built from TRBV14 and TRBJ2-1, with D unresolved. The sequencing input was CD4+ T cells from PBMCs. CDR3 in DNA: TGTGCCAGCAGCCAAGATTTGATTAATGAGCAGTTCTTC. Translated, it gives CASSQDLINEQFF.